These T cell receptor beta chains were read from a single sample in a study of regulatory T cells in long-lasting Graves disease. TCRdb recomputed calls from the multiplex PCR reads with MiXCR, one row per CDR3 protein. The table includes 530,000 or so distinct CDR3 sequences, roughly 14% detected once. This sample was shared with a second study, whose subject was T cells in Graves' hyperthyroidism and ophthalmopathy.

The source material was peripheral blood mononuclear cells (PBMCs), sampled at new diagnosis, from a patient treated with antithyroid drugs. The receptor set was obtained from a man younger than 40 with Graves disease. CDR3s include the opening cysteine and the closing phenylalanine or tryptophan. A D gene is named only where the DNA matches it firmly.

j_call	d_call	v_call	cdr3_aa
TRBJ1-2	NA	TRBV3-1	CASSQVRRDLSGYTF
TRBJ2-7	NA	TRBV9	CASSEEAGQPSSYEQYF
TRBJ2-1	NA	TRBV30	CAWSPTSKGEQFF
TRBJ2-5	TRBD1	TRBV6-1	CASREGGGETQYF
TRBJ2-4	NA	TRBV6-1	CASIDSLNIQYF
TRBJ1-1	TRBD1	TRBV4-1	CASSQRTLSRDRGRTEAFF
TRBJ2-1	NA	TRBV30	CAWSVNWRVGNEQFF
TRBJ2-3	NA	TRBV30	CAWSNLEDTQYF
TRBJ2-7	NA	TRBV20-1	CSARLEGFYEQYF
TRBJ1-4	TRBD1	TRBV24-1	CATSSGTGNEKLFF
TRBJ1-1	TRBD1	TRBV20-1	CSATFDRGSGEAFF
TRBJ1-5	NA	TRBV2	CASSDTGIGQPQHF
TRBJ2-5	NA	TRBV7-9	CASSVRDIEETQYF
TRBJ1-6	TRBD1	TRBV9	CASSVGDSQNSPLHF
TRBJ2-1	NA	TRBV13	CASSLPSGDNEQFF
TRBJ2-7	NA	TRBV12-3/TRBV12-4	CASSSFGGSGSYEQYF
TRBJ2-7	TRBD1	TRBV14	CASSQEYRDRDEQYF
TRBJ1-2	NA	TRBV20-1	CSAVRPSNYGYTF
TRBJ1-4	NA	TRBV2	CASSGRQAINEKLFF
TRBJ1-4	NA	TRBV10-2	CASSQGVFRQKLFF
TRBJ1-1	NA	TRBV27	CASSLGPTFGLNTEAFF
TRBJ1-1	NA	TRBV2	CASSGDSLNTEAFF
TRBJ1-6	NA	TRBV27	CASQDLCPEISLHF
TRBJ2-2	NA	TRBV18	CASSQGPNTGELFF
TRBJ2-2	NA	TRBV15	CATSRDPDLSTGELFF
TRBJ1-2	NA	TRBV12-5	CASGLDGGVGGYTF
TRBJ1-5	NA	TRBV12-3/TRBV12-4	CASSLVPGHQPQHF
TRBJ2-1	TRBD2	TRBV19	CASNDLAGVREQFF
TRBJ2-7	TRBD1	TRBV4-1	CASSQPDRGYEQYF
TRBJ2-3	NA	TRBV2	CASSAGIGPTDTQYF
TRBJ2-7	NA	TRBV10-3	CAISESHEQYF
TRBJ2-2	TRBD1	TRBV6-1	CASSPWTGSGELFF
TRBJ2-5	TRBD2	TRBV12-3/TRBV12-4	CASSRTSGSQETQYF
TRBJ2-1	NA	TRBV9	CASSAPLVNEQFF
TRBJ2-5	NA	TRBV7-9	CAGTPIPQQPTYF
TRBJ2-4	NA	TRBV18	CASAGSSKNIQYF
TRBJ1-6	NA	TRBV3-1	CASSQVPRINSPLHF
TRBJ1-4	NA	TRBV28	CASSLLMEKLFF
TRBJ2-7	TRBD2	TRBV25-1	CASSVPGLAGNEQYF
TRBJ1-2	NA	TRBV29-1	CSVGSAGGYTF
TRBJ2-4	NA	TRBV5-6	CASSLELTAKNIQYF
TRBJ1-5	NA	TRBV24-1	CATSAQGNQPQHF
NA	NA	TRBV3-1	CASSQDRGRRGEQFF
TRBJ2-7	NA	TRBV7-2	CASSLDIGPYEQYF
TRBJ1-3	NA	TRBV10-3	CAISNREGNTIYF
TRBJ2-7	TRBD2	TRBV27	CASTLSGTRPIYEQYF
TRBJ1-1	TRBD1	TRBV18	CASFRQGAVYEAFF
TRBJ2-7	TRBD1	TRBV29-1	CSALFHGDRAPGYEQYF